One sample yielded the 15 T cell receptor beta chains listed below, sequenced in a study of human T cells and chemical hapten exposure. Each CDR3 protein gets one entry after TCRdb re-called the RACE reads with MiXCR. The sample records 150,000 or so distinct CDR3 sequences, about 14% being singletons. As for time point: patch test 1, 2 weeks after DPC sensitization. The treatment is: therapeutic diphenylcyclopropenone sensitization with weekly scalp DPC. Sequenced material: whole blood, taken in connection with sensitization to the hapten diphenylcyclopropenone (DPC). The source is a young woman with alopecia areata. Some clones in this sample may be carry-over from other donors' samples.

In regard to this clonotype: One junction end does not reproduce the germline sequence, and a read error may be involved. The chain uses TRBV3-1 and TRBJ1-5; TRBD1 is a possible D gene (5 bases). The length of the CDR3 is 15 residues. Germline assignment: CDR1 LGHDT and CDR2 YNNKEL (reference sequence). The CDR3 sequence: CASSHGTVGDQPQHF. The CDR3 DNA reads as TGTGCCAGCAGCCACGGCACTGTAGGGGATCAACCCCAGCATTTT.

Ten or more counts support this clonotype. The CDR3 region has the DNA TGTGCCAGCAGCTTGGCGACAGATACGCAGTATTTT. It yields the protein CASSLATDTQYF. This sequence joins TRBV5-6 and TRBJ2-3; no definite D call. The CDR3 has 12 residues. The V end was cut by 0 bases, the J end by 3 bases, with 2 bases between. Looked up from germline, CDR1 is SGHDT and CDR2 is YYEEEE. Filled out from reference TRBV5-6 and TRBJ2-3, the complete variable domain reads DAGVTQSPTHLIKTRGQQVTLRCSPKSGHDTVSWYQQALGQGPQFIFQYYEEEERQRGNFPDRFSGHQFPNYSSELNVNALLLGDSALYLCASSLATDTQYFGPGTRLTVL.

This chain connects TRBV29-1 to TRBJ2-1, with unresolved D. The CDR3 has 11 amino acids. CDR1 is SQVTM, CDR2 ANQGSEA, per germline. V was pared by 3 bases and J by 7 bases, with 7 bases between. CDR3 region: CSVDWGNEQFF. The CDR3 nucleotides are TGCAGCGTTGATTGGGGTAATGAGCAGTTCTTC.

The rearrangement links TRBV6-1 to TRBJ1-2, with TRBD1 as a possible D gene (5 bases). Germline V gene sequence: CDR1 MNHNS, CDR2 SASEGT. The CDR3 length is 14 residues. Trimming left V 0 bases short and J 2 bases short, with 7 bases between. In DNA, the CDR3 is TGTGCCAGCAGTGAAGCGTGGGGGAACTATGGCTACACCTTC. This codes for CASSEAWGNYGYTF.

The chain is built from TRBV4-3 and TRBJ2-2, with 7 nucleotides matching TRBD2. CDR3 length: 15 residues. Germline trimming cut 1 base from V and 6 bases from J; bases unmatched to any gene: 5. CDR1 is LGHNA and CDR2 is YSLEER in the germline V gene. The CDR3 is CASSQGWAGAGELFF. DNA for the CDR3: TGCGCCAGCAGCCAAGGTTGGGCGGGAGCCGGGGAGCTGTTTTTT.

Written as DNA, the CDR3 is TGTGCCATCAGTGATGGACAGGGCCAGAATCAGCCCCAGCATTTT. Amino acid sequence: CAISDGQGQNQPQHF. V usage is TRBV10-3 and J usage is TRBJ1-5, with 8 bases identical to TRBD1. The V segment lost 3 bases and the J segment 4 bases; nucleotides outside the gene matches: 5. CDR3 size: 15 residues. CDR1 and CDR2 (germline): ENHRY, SYGVKD.

This clonotype was seen a few times. The rearrangement joins TRBV15 to TRBJ2-4; 8 nucleotides align to TRBD1. The germline V gene encodes CDR1 LNHNV and CDR2 YYDKDF (reference sequence). The V and J ends lost 0 bases and 0 bases, in that order; junction bases with no gene match: 13. CDR3 length equals 20 residues. The CDR3 DNA reads as TGTGCCACCAGCAGAGATGCCCCGGACAGGGCGACCCTAGCCAAAAACATTCAGTACTTC. It encodes CATSRDAPDRATLAKNIQYF.

This clonotype was found a few times. The chain has TRBV28 and TRBJ2-7, with D unclear. V was shortened by 1 base and J by 2 bases, with 6 bases between the two germline ends. The germline V gene encodes CDR1 MDHEN and CDR2 SYDVKM. The CDR3 contains 13 residues. CDR3 amino acids: CASSLYVTYEQYF. CDR3 DNA sequence: TGTGCCAGCAGTTTATATGTAACCTACGAGCAGTACTTC.

The chain's CDR3 is CASNQGLAGRSSYEQYF. The DNA of the CDR3 is TGTGCCAGCAATCAGGGACTAGCGGGAAGGAGCTCCTACGAGCAGTACTTC. The chain is built from TRBV6-1 and TRBJ2-7, with TRBD2 matching 13 bases. This CDR3 contains 17 residues. The junction had 9 bases not matched to a gene; V was cut back by 7 bases and J by 0 bases. The V gene's germline CDR1 is MNHNS and CDR2 SASEGT.

The gene calls are TRBV24-1 and TRBJ2-1, with 7 bases that match TRBD2. The J segment lost 6 bases and the V segment lost 5 bases, leaving 6 bases of the junction unmatched. Germline values: CDR1 KGHDR, CDR2 SFDVKD. The CDR3 spans 14 residues. The CDR3 DNA reads TGTGCCACCAGTGTGAGCGGGATGCGCAATGAGCAGTTCTTC. It is translated as CATSVSGMRNEQFF.

This clonotype was recorded a few times. This chain joins TRBV24-1 and TRBJ2-5; D might be TRBD1 or TRBD2, each matching 5 bases. This CDR3 is 14 amino acids long. Per the germline V gene, CDR1 is KGHDR and CDR2 is SFDVKD. Trimming took 5 bases from V and 2 from J, leaving 11 bases between them. The CDR3 region is CATSASGPQETQYF. The CDR3 bases are TGTGCCACCAGTGCGTCGGGACCACAAGAGACCCAGTACTTC.

CDR3 sequence (DNA): TGTGCCAGCAGCTTAGGACTAGGTGGGCACGAGCAGTACTTC. As protein: CASSLGLGGHEQYF. V usage is TRBV11-2 and J usage is TRBJ2-7; D might be TRBD2 (6 bases). This CDR3 is 14 amino acids long. Germline V gene data show CDR1 as SGHAT and CDR2 as FQNNGV. V was clipped by 1 base and J by 5 bases, with 12 bases between them.

This rearrangement joins TRBV5-4 to TRBJ2-7; TRBD2 is a possible D gene (6 bases). The CDR3 has 15 amino acids. V lost 4 bases and J 0 bases, leaving 14 bases between the germline ends. Germline CDR1 reads SGHNT; CDR2 reads YYREEE (reference sequence). The CDR3 protein is CASSAGTASSYEQYF. The CDR3 DNA is TGTGCCAGCAGCGCGGGGACCGCAAGCTCCTACGAGCAGTACTTC.

This clonotype showed up just a few times. The chain couples TRBV5-1 to TRBJ2-3; D call uncertain. CDR1 and CDR2 (germline): SGHRS, YFSETQ. The CDR3 has 15 residues. Trimming left V 4 bases short and J 0 bases short, with 12 bases between. CDR3 sequence reads: CASSPRSESTDTQYF. Here the CDR3 DNA reads TGCGCCAGCAGCCCCAGGTCGGAGAGCACAGATACGCAGTATTTT.

This clonotype has only a few counts. The chain employs TRBV28 and TRBJ2-2; D uncertain. CDR1 and CDR2 from the germline V gene are MDHEN and SYDVKM. Trimming took 5 bases from V and 0 from J, leaving 10 bases between them. The CDR3 length is 15 residues. In DNA form, the CDR3 reads TGTGCCAGCAGTCCCCTCCCCTCGAACACCGGGGAGCTGTTTTTT. Translating it yields CASSPLPSNTGELFF.